This entry is about one TCR beta chain. Its antigen is unknown. This entry belongs to a study of identical twins. TCRdb reanalysed the 5' RACE reads using MiXCR and keeps one entry per CDR3 protein. Among 500,000 to 650,000 distinct CDR3 sequences listed, approximately 20% were seen once. Findings and caveats of the study: Insertion counts were lower in abundant cord blood beta clonotypes, a trend that memory repertoires did not show.

This CDR3 region has 14 residues. Trimming cost V 2 bases and J 7 bases; bases outside gene matches: 1. Germline V lookup: CDR1 MNHEY, CDR2 SVGAGI. The same data also went into a second study, on yellow fever vaccine responses in identical twins.

Sequencing was carried out using CD4+ T cells sorted from blood. The V gene is TRBV6-5, the J gene TRBJ2-2; 10 positions match TRBD2. The clonotype comes from a woman younger than 35 in good health. The CDR3 coding sequence is TGTGCCAGCAGTTACAGACTAGCGGGCGGGGAGCTGTTTTTT. Its translation is CASSYRLAGGELFF.